This TCR beta chain is drawn from a study of radiotherapy plus CTLA-4 blockade in lung cancer. Study overall: Objective responses were documented in roughly 20% of patients, with disease control in roughly 31%. Study-wide findings and caveats: Following radiotherapy plus ipilimumab, tumor-derived TCR clones expanded in the blood.

Remarks on this clone: Antigen unknown.

Clones were sequenced by immunoSEQ multiplex PCR, and TCRdb holds only the in-frame ones, with some missing. Among approximately 47,000 clones listed, 75% to 85% were seen once. The germline V and J ends were trimmed by 3 bases and 0 bases, with 8 bases remaining between them. The germline V gene has CDR1 MNHEY and CDR2 SMNVEV (reference sequence). This CDR3 comprises 14 residues. The receptor comes from a human donor with non-small cell lung cancer who had stable disease on radiotherapy plus ipilimumab. The J gene is TRBJ1-1, the V gene TRBV27; D is ambiguous. Sample: peripheral blood, taken from a patient treated with radiotherapy plus ipilimumab. CDR3 sequence reads: CASSLGRLNTEAFF. CDR3 DNA: TGTGCCAGCAGTTTGGGCAGGTTGAACACTGAAGCTTTCTTT.